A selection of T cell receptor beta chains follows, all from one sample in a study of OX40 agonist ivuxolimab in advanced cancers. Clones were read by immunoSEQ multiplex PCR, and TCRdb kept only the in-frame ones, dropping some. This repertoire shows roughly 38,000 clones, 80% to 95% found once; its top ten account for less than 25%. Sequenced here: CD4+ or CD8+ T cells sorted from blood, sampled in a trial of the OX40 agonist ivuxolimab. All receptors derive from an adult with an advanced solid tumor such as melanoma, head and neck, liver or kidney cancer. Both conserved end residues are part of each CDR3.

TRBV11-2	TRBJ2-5	CASSLGGLQETQYF
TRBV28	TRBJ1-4	CASSLSPATNEKLFF
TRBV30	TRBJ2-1	CAWSIGTSIEQFF
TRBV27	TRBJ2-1	CASSLTLPAGGISSYNEQFF
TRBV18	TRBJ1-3	CASSPGQGAGNTIYF
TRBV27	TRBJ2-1	CASSPVGSYNEQFF
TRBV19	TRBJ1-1	CASSTGQIEAFF
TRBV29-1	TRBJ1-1	CSGDSGTEAFF
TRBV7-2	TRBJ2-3	CASSDPIRQDTQYF
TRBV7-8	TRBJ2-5	CASSLESGVYQETQYF
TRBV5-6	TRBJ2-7	CASRGEGAEEQYF
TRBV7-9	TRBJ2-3	CASSARIFSTDTQYF
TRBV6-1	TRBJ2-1	CASSYPNEQFF
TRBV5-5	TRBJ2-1	CASSLGALLAGGHNEQFF
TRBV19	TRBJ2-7	CASSIGAVSYEQYF
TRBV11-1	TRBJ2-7	CASSLHPYEQYF
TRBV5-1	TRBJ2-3	CASSLEVIDTQYF
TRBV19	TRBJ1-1	CASVRGNTEAFF
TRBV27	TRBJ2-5	CASSLLGAETQYF
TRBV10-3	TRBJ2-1	CAIQGVAGGPSEEQFF
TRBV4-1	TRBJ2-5	CASSQDQGSETQYF
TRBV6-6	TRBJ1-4	CASSTNGKLFF
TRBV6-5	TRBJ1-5	CASSSGRAQPQHF
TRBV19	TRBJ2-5	CASSIVGIQETQYF